The 9 T cell receptor beta chains presented below share a single source sample, sequenced in a study of blood T cell repertoires in COVID-19. Sequencing used immunoSEQ multiplex PCR; TCRdb keeps in-frame clones, though not all of them. The sample lists about 190,000 clones; roughly 85% were seen once. The sample consisted of peripheral blood. The source is a woman over 75 with acute or convalescent COVID-19.

V gene TRBV2 combines with J gene TRBJ1-5, with 9 bases aligning to TRBD1. V was pared by 6 bases and J by 4 bases, with 4 bases of the junction left unmatched. Germline CDR1 and CDR2: SNHLY and FYNNEI. The CDR3 has 14 residues. The CDR3 nucleotides are TGTGCCAGCAGCCCGGACAGGGGAAATCAGCCCCAGCATTTT. Its translation is CASSPDRGNQPQHF.

The chain links TRBV4-1 to TRBJ1-2; D might be TRBD1 (5 bases). V shed 2 bases and J shed 4 bases, with 11 bases lying between them. The CDR3 sequence is 14 residues long. CDR1 and CDR2 (germline): MGHRA, YSYEKL. In nucleotides, the CDR3 is TGCGCCAGCAGCCAACGGACAACGATCTATGGCTACACCTTC. Translation: CASSQRTTIYGYTF.

This CDR3 reads CASSLVGAPYNSPLHF. CDR3 sequence (DNA): TGTGCCAGCAGCCTTGTGGGGGCACCATATAATTCACCCCTCCACTTT. This chain uses TRBV7-9 with TRBJ1-6; a weak D match, TRBD1 (6 bases). V was clipped by 5 bases and J by 4 bases, with 15 bases between them. The V gene's germline CDR1 is SEHNR and CDR2 FQNEAQ (reference sequence). This CDR3 region has 16 residues.

J is TRBJ2-1 and V is TRBV6-2 or TRBV6-3, with TRBD2 identical over 8 bases. This CDR3 is 17 amino acids long. Germline CDR1 is MNHEY and CDR2 is SVGEGT. V dropped 2 bases and J dropped 7; count of bases not matched to a gene: 13. The CDR3 DNA reads as TGTGCCAGCAGTTACCTTCATCCGGGACTAGTGGGGAATGAGCAGTTCTTC. Residues: CASSYLHPGLVGNEQFF.

V usage is TRBV2 and J usage is TRBJ1-1; D is ambiguous. The CDR3 runs 14 residues. Trimming left V 6 bases short and J 1 base short, with 12 bases between. From germline, CDR1 is SNHLY and CDR2 FYNNEI. DNA for the CDR3: TGTGCCAGCAGAAACGACGGAGCGAACACTGAAGCTTTCTTT. Amino acids: CASRNDGANTEAFF.

The chain joins TRBV29-1 to TRBJ1-1, with D unresolved. This CDR3 contains 13 residues. CDR1 and CDR2 (germline): SQVTM, ANQGSEA. Trimming stripped 7 bases from V and 1 base from J, with 13 bases between. CDR3 region: CSASRLGNTEAFF. The CDR3 DNA reads as TGCAGCGCCAGCAGGCTCGGGAACACTGAAGCTTTCTTT.

Written as DNA, the CDR3 is TGTGCCAGCAGTTTGGGACAGGGGAGCTCCTACGAGCAGTACTTC. Its translation: CASSLGQGSSYEQYF. V gene TRBV7-2 combines with J gene TRBJ2-7; 10 nucleotides align to TRBD1. Germline CDR1 and CDR2: SGHTA and FQGNSA. The ends lost 6 bases at V and 0 bases at J; junction bases unmatched: 5. The CDR3 has 15 residues.

V and J are TRBV6-6 and TRBJ1-6, with D uncertain. V shed 5 bases and J shed 3 bases, with 11 bases lying between them. This CDR3 has 15 residues. CDR1 MNHNY and CDR2 SVGAGI come from the germline V gene (reference sequence). The DNA of the CDR3 is TGTGCCAGCAGTACCTCGGGGAACTATAATTCACCCCTCCACTTT. Protein: CASSTSGNYNSPLHF.

CDR3 sequence (DNA): TGTGCCAGCAACTACCCCGGGACTGGAAACACCATATATTTT. The encoded protein is CASNYPGTGNTIYF. The J gene is TRBJ1-3, the V gene TRBV28; D unclear. The CDR3 covers 14 residues. Germline V gene sequence: CDR1 MDHEN, CDR2 SYDVKM. The V and J ends lost 7 bases and 2 bases respectively, with 12 bases between them.